A selection of T cell receptor beta chains follows, all from one sample in a study of OX40 agonist ivuxolimab in advanced cancers. Produced via immunoSEQ multiplex PCR; TCRdb's table is partial and in-frame only. Among 39,000 or so clones listed, about 88% were seen once. The sample was CD4+ or CD8+ T cells sorted from blood, taken in a trial of the OX40 agonist ivuxolimab. These receptor sequences come from an adult with an advanced solid tumor such as melanoma, head and neck, liver or kidney cancer. The CDR3 runs from the conserved cysteine through the conserved F or W. The order of the fields is clone size, V gene, D gene, CDR3 protein. A D gene is named only where the DNA matches it firmly. Rows give clone size only sometimes, using once, few, many, or a class for an expanded clone.

- TRBV4-1 - CASSLRMEARTHEAFF
- TRBV19 - CATNLEGRTNEKLFF
- TRBV6-1 TRBD2 CASSMEAGVGETQYF
few TRBV7-9 TRBD1 CASSSTPGQNSPLHF
- TRBV28 - CASSSGRGNTEAFF
- TRBV7-9 - CASRELRSGELFF
- TRBV7-3 - CASSLKVRDRATDTQYF
few TRBV4-1 - CASSQRHLSNQPQHF
- TRBV9 - CASSPGFGSTYEQYF
- TRBV5-6 TRBD1 CASSPKGQGRGVEQFF
- TRBV5-1 - CASSLLPGELFF
- TRBV6-6 TRBD1 CASSYLGTANSPLHF
few TRBV7-9 - CASSLGEQFF
few TRBV27 - CASRGATEAFF
- TRBV5-1 - CASSFTASQETQYF
- TRBV7-9 - CASSLADEAFF